The present T cell receptor (beta chain) was sequenced within a study of CD8 T cells in Susac syndrome. The wider study: Intravenous immunoglobulin alone or corticosteroids were being given to patients with Susac syndrome at blood draw, unless they were therapy-naive.

RNA in amounts of about 0.5 to 1 ug was reverse transcribed with random hexamers. One entry per CDR3 protein, called by TCRdb with MiXCR from the immunoSEQ multiplex PCR reads. The sample includes 150,000 to 200,000 distinct CDR3 sequences, 90% to 95% seen only once; the top ten take over 0.095%. Notes on the study in general: TCR sequencing and HLA analysis covered a relatively small number of individuals.

Sequencing targeted TCR beta in blood CD8+ and CD4+ T cells. Trimming cost V 3 bases and J 1 base, with 9 bases left between them. The CDR3 is 14 amino acids. As to this clonotype: Its target is unknown.

The TCR comes from a human donor with Susac syndrome. The rearrangement joins TRBV12-3 or TRBV12-4 to TRBJ2-5; maybe TRBD1 (5 bases). Sequenced material: CD4+ T cells from PBMCs. For the CDR3, the DNA is TGTGCCAGCAGTTTTCGGACACTCCAAGAGACCCAGTACTTC. This encodes CASSFRTLQETQYF.